This TCR beta chain was profiled in a study of T cells after posttransplantation cyclophosphamide. Germline CDR1 and CDR2: SGDLS and YYNGEE. V shed 4 bases, J shed 3 bases, and the junction held 7 bases outside the gene matches. The CDR3 has 16 amino acids. TCRdb's table, derived via immunoSEQ multiplex PCR, lists solely in-frame clones and lacks some. The sample yields around 3,400 clones, nearly 97% seen once. Material: naive CD8+ T cells sorted from PBMCs. The chain joins TRBV9 to TRBJ2-5; the match to TRBD2 covers 12 bases. The receptor was derived from a woman in her fifties or sixties in good health and a related stem cell transplant donor. The CDR3 nucleotides are TGTGCCAGCAGCACCGCTAGCGGGAGGGGGAAAGAGACCCAGTACTTC. Translated: CASSTASGRGKETQYF.